The T cell receptor beta chain under discussion was sequenced for a study of T cells in Graves' hyperthyroidism and ophthalmopathy. The CDR3 has 13 amino acids. Notes on the study in general: Ophthalmopathy stood apart from stable hyperthyroidism in a 13 V-J model. The blood repertoire included most of the expanded thyroid clonotypes above 0.001.

Patients aged 18 to 65 had newly diagnosed hyperthyroidism of under 2 months' duration. The authors obtained PBMCs from 9 to 10 ml of fresh peripheral blood. The CDR3 regions of TCR beta were amplified from RNA transcripts. A set of HTBI primers served as the primers for a first-round RT-PCR of the TCR CDR3. TCRdb reprocessed the multiplex PCR reads via MiXCR and lists one record per CDR3 protein. The sample shows under 350,000 distinct CDR3 sequences, 20% to 30% of them seen only once. This clonotype was recorded at least ten times. The antigen is undetermined. At one of its ends the junction is not consistent with the germline gene, which may arise from a read error.

This sequence was found in a man aged 35 to 55 with Graves' hyperthyroidism that later progressed to Graves' ophthalmopathy. The V and J genes are TRBV12-3 or TRBV12-4 and TRBJ1-1; D may be TRBD1 (6 bases). Sequencing used blood. This CDR3 is CASSQVGAPKRIF. The CDR3 bases are TGTGCCAGCAGCCAGGTGGGGGCCCCGAAGAGAATCTTT.